These 30 T cell receptor beta chains originate from one sample sequenced in a study of blood T cell repertoires in COVID-19. Only in-frame clones appear in the TCRdb table, and some are missing; sequencing was by immunoSEQ multiplex PCR. Of around 110,000 clones listed, approximately 86% are singletons. Sequenced: peripheral blood. These receptors originate from a man in his forties or fifties with acute or convalescent COVID-19.

The V call is TRBV9, the J call TRBJ1-3; TRBD1 is a possible D gene (6 bases). This CDR3 is built from 17 residues. Between the trimmed V and J ends, which lost 0 bases and 5 bases, there was a span of 18 bases. CDR1 is SGDLS and CDR2 is YYNGEE in the germline V gene. The CDR3 DNA reads TGTGCCAGCAGCGTAGGTGTTGGGCAGGGGATACGAAACACCATATATTTT. Its protein product is CASSVGVGQGIRNTIYF. The entire variable domain, with the rest obtained from reference TRBV9 and TRBJ1-3, is as follows: DSGVTQTPKHLITATGQRVTLRCSPRSGDLSVYWYQQSLDQGLQFLIQYYNGEERAKGNILERFSAQQFPDLHSELNLSSLELGDSALYFCASSVGVGQGIRNTIYFGEGSWLTVV.

The J gene is TRBJ2-5, the V gene TRBV5-3; 10 nucleotides agree with TRBD2. TRBV5-3 counts as an open reading frame of uncertain function. After removal of 4 bases from V and 4 bases from J, the junction contained 10 bases not matched to a gene. The CDR3 sequence is 16 residues long. The CDR3 DNA is TGTGCCAGAAGCCCCTGCCCCGGGACTAGCGTAGAGACCCAGTACTTC. Protein sequence: CARSPCPGTSVETQYF.

This rearrangement joins TRBV29-1 to TRBJ1-2; TRBD1 is a possible D gene (5 bases). CDR3 length equals 14 residues. Germline V gives CDR1 SQVTM, CDR2 ANQGSEA. With 4 bases removed from V and 8 bases from J, the gap between germline ends came to 20 bases. The CDR3 DNA is TGCAGCGTTGTGAACGTGGGCAGGGAAGAAGGCTACACCTTC. This encodes CSVVNVGREEGYTF.

This clone was observed a handful of times. This chain links TRBV19 with TRBJ2-5; TRBD1 aligns across 8 bases. The CDR3 runs to 17 residues. The germline gives CDR1 LNHDA, CDR2 SQIVND (reference sequence). The ends lost 4 bases at V and 0 bases at J; junction bases unmatched: 10. CDR3 protein: CASSTPRDRTHQETQYF. Written as DNA, the CDR3 is TGTGCCAGTAGTACCCCCCGGGACAGGACCCACCAAGAGACCCAGTACTTC. Full variable domain (outside the CDR3, taken from reference TRBV19 and TRBJ2-5): DGGITQSPKYLFRKEGQNVTLSCEQNLNHDAMYWYRQDPGQGLRLIYYSQIVNDFQKGDIAEGYSVSREKKESFPLTVTSAQKNPTAFYLCASSTPRDRTHQETQYFGPGTRLLVL.

This chain links TRBV5-6 with TRBJ1-5, with a weak D call TRBD1 (6 bases). CDR1 and CDR2 (germline): SGHDT, YYEEEE. The V gene lost 6 bases and the J gene lost 6 bases, with 16 bases spanning the gap. The CDR3 has 14 amino acids. CDR3 DNA: TGTGCCAGCACCTATGGACAGAAGAGTCAGCCCCAGCATTTT. This encodes CASTYGQKSQPQHF.

The chain uses TRBV6-5 and TRBJ2-1; TRBD2 aligns across 11 bases. In germline, CDR1 is MNHEY, CDR2 SVGAGI. J was trimmed by 6 bases and V by 7 bases; bases with no gene match: 5. The CDR3 runs to 14 residues. The CDR3 loop is CASKLAGEGNEQFF. In nucleotides, the CDR3 is TGTGCCAGCAAACTAGCGGGAGAGGGCAATGAGCAGTTCTTC.

The rearrangement uses TRBV6-5 and TRBJ2-5; 9 bases line up with TRBD2. The CDR3 has 15 residues. Germline trimming cut 2 bases from V and 3 bases from J; bases unmatched to any gene: 4. The germline gives CDR1 MNHEY, CDR2 SVGAGI. CDR3 sequence reads: CASSYDPSGKETQYF. The CDR3 DNA reads TGTGCCAGCAGTTACGATCCTAGCGGGAAAGAGACCCAGTACTTC.

V usage is TRBV27 and J usage is TRBJ2-7; 9 bases fit TRBD1. Germline V CDR1 and CDR2: MNHEY, SMNVEV (reference sequence). V lost 5 bases and J lost 5; bases outside the gene matches: 7. The CDR3 contains 14 residues. The CDR3 DNA sequence: TGTGCCAGCAGTACCGGGACAGGGTTCGACGAGCAGTACTTC. Encoded protein: CASSTGTGFDEQYF.

The chain joins TRBV7-9 to TRBJ1-4; D might be TRBD1 (5 bases). Germline V lookup: CDR1 SEHNR, CDR2 FQNEAQ (reference sequence). Trimming left V 5 bases short and J 1 base short, with 17 bases between. This CDR3 contains 17 residues. CDR3 in amino acids: CASSPGTEPLTNEKLFF. The CDR3 bases are TGTGCCAGCAGCCCCGGGACTGAGCCCTTAACTAATGAAAAACTGTTTTTT.

V is TRBV29-1 and J is TRBJ1-1; D remains unclear. Germline V lookup: CDR1 SQVTM, CDR2 ANQGSEA. Trimming took off 6 bases at V and 3 bases at J, with 14 bases between the two ends. The CDR3 length is 13 residues. CDR3 loop: CSVGQARDTEAFF. The CDR3, as DNA: TGCAGCGTAGGTCAAGCGCGGGACACTGAAGCTTTCTTT.

The V gene is TRBV11-1, the J gene TRBJ1-6; D gene ambiguous. V was shortened by 2 bases and J by 10 bases, with 9 bases between the two germline ends. The CDR3 contains 13 residues. The germline V gene encodes CDR1 SGHAT and CDR2 FQDESV (reference sequence). CDR3 bases: TGTGCCAGCAGCTTAAGAACAGACTCACCCCTCCACTTT. Translation: CASSLRTDSPLHF.

The sample holds one count of this clone. The chain links TRBV4-2 to TRBJ2-7; 7 bases fit TRBD1. Trimming cost V 2 bases and J 2 bases; bases outside gene matches: 6. The CDR3 spans 15 residues. Germline loops: CDR1 LGHNA, CDR2 YNFKEQ. In nucleotides, the CDR3 is TGTGCCAGCAGCCAATACAGGGGAGCCCCCTACGAGCAGTACTTC. As protein: CASSQYRGAPYEQYF.

The chain is built from TRBV19 and TRBJ1-1, with 9 bases fitting TRBD1. Germline lookup yields CDR1 LNHDA and CDR2 SQIVND (reference sequence). V shed 5 bases and J 5 bases; nucleotides not matched to a gene: 9. CDR3 length equals 15 residues. The CDR3 protein is CASSHPGTGWTEAFF. The DNA for the CDR3 is TGTGCCAGTAGTCATCCTGGGACAGGGTGGACTGAAGCTTTCTTT.

The gene calls are TRBV20-1 and TRBJ2-7; TRBD1 is a possible D gene (5 bases). CDR3 length equals 11 residues. V lost 2 bases and J lost 3, with 5 bases in between. Germline CDR1 is DFQATT and CDR2 is SNEGSKA (reference sequence). Here the CDR3 DNA reads TGCAGTGCTAGACAGGGCTACGAGCAGTACTTC. It translates to CSARQGYEQYF.

This chain uses TRBV18 with TRBJ2-1, with 10 positions matching TRBD2. V was clipped by 2 bases and J by 6 bases; unmatched bases: 10. Germline CDR1 is KGHSH and CDR2 is LQKENI. This CDR3 contains 17 residues. The CDR3 DNA is TGTGCCAGCTCACCAAGGCCTAGCGGGAGCCTGGGCAATGAGCAGTTCTTC. Its protein is CASSPRPSGSLGNEQFF.

Only a few counts were recorded for this clone. The chain combines TRBV6-1 with TRBJ1-1; no firm D call. CDR3 length equals 13 residues. The V gene's germline CDR1 is MNHNS and CDR2 SASEGT. The V end was cut by 0 bases, the J end by 11 bases, with 13 bases between. The chain's CDR3 is CASSEAFSSAAFF. CDR3 DNA sequence: TGTGCCAGCAGTGAAGCGTTCTCGTCTGCGGCTTTCTTT.

The V call is TRBV2, the J call TRBJ2-2; D may be TRBD1 (5 bases). Germline CDR1 is SNHLY and CDR2 is FYNNEI. V was shortened by 11 bases and J by 3 bases, with 13 bases between the two germline ends. The CDR3 sequence is 13 residues long. DNA for the CDR3: TGTGCCCGTCGCCAGGGCTACACCGGGGAGCTGTTTTTT. As protein: CARRQGYTGELFF.

This clone occurred once. The chain has TRBV4-1 and TRBJ1-5, with 8 nucleotides matching TRBD1. Germline lookup yields CDR1 MGHRA and CDR2 YSYEKL. J was trimmed by 2 bases and V by 3 bases; bases with no gene match: 12. The CDR3 loop spans 18 amino acids. CDR3 amino acids: CASSHQAGGLEGNQPQHF. CDR3 coding DNA: TGCGCCAGCAGCCACCAAGCAGGGGGCTTGGAAGGCAATCAGCCCCAGCATTTT.

The V gene is TRBV6-4, the J gene TRBJ2-3, with TRBD1 as a possible D gene (6 bases). Deletions cut 3 bases from V and 0 bases from J, with 19 bases between. The germline CDR1 and CDR2 sequences are MRHNA and SNTAGT. The CDR3 covers 18 residues. Here the CDR3 reads CASSEERLGASSTDTQYF. The CDR3 nucleotides read TGTGCCAGCAGTGAAGAGAGGTTGGGGGCCTCTAGCACAGATACGCAGTATTTT.

The genes are TRBV7-2 and TRBJ1-1, with D possibly TRBD1 on 6 matching bases. The CDR3 is 14 residues long. CDR1 SGHTA and CDR2 FQGNSA come from the germline V gene. The V end lost 8 bases, the J end lost 0 bases, and 13 bases lay between the germline ends. The chain's CDR3 is CASGNYRVNTEAFF. In nucleotides, the CDR3 is TGTGCCAGCGGAAACTACAGGGTGAACACTGAAGCTTTCTTT.

The chain recombines TRBV9 with TRBJ1-5; perhaps TRBD1 as D (5 bases). This CDR3 has 15 amino acids. Germline V CDR1 and CDR2: SGDLS, YYNGEE. V was cut by 3 bases and J by 0 bases, with 10 bases left in between. The CDR3 nucleotides are TGTGCCAGCAGCGGGCCAGGGTATAGCAATCAGCCCCAGCATTTT. It specifies CASSGPGYSNQPQHF. Together with reference TRBV9 and TRBJ1-5, the CDR3 gives the full variable domain: DSGVTQTPKHLITATGQRVTLRCSPRSGDLSVYWYQQSLDQGLQFLIQYYNGEERAKGNILERFSAQQFPDLHSELNLSSLELGDSALYFCASSGPGYSNQPQHFGDGTRLSIL.

V usage is TRBV5-1 and J usage is TRBJ1-4, with TRBD1 matching 9 bases. The ends lost 3 bases at V and 12 bases at J; junction bases unmatched: 9. This CDR3 spans 14 amino acids. Germline V CDR1 and CDR2: SGHRS, YFSETQ. CDR3 sequence (DNA): TGCGCCAGCAGCTCGGGACAGGGTTTAGGGGAACTGTTTTTT. It specifies CASSSGQGLGELFF.

The rearrangement links TRBV27 to TRBJ1-2, with 9 bases that match TRBD1. This CDR3 contains 14 residues. Germline CDR1 reads MNHEY; CDR2 reads SMNVEV (reference sequence). Unmatched junction bases numbered 9, after V lost 7 bases and J lost 6 bases. As DNA, the CDR3 is TGTGCCAGCACCTCGTGGGACAGGGTGCATGGCTACACCTTC. Residues: CASTSWDRVHGYTF.

This chain links TRBV30 with TRBJ2-1; D is ambiguous. This CDR3 has 12 residues. Germline loops: CDR1 GTSNPN, CDR2 SVGIG (reference sequence). V lost 4 bases, J lost 3 bases, and 7 bases lay in between. Here the CDR3 reads CAWNGVYNEQFF. CDR3 coding DNA: TGTGCCTGGAACGGTGTCTACAATGAGCAGTTCTTC. The whole variable domain, remainder taken from reference TRBV30 and TRBJ2-1, is SQTIHQWPATLVQPVGSPLSLECTVEGTSNPNLYWYRQAAGRGLQLLFYSVGIGQISSEVPQNLSASRPQDRQFILSSKKLLLSDSGFYLCAWNGVYNEQFFGPGTRLTVL.

The rearrangement joins TRBV5-1 to TRBJ1-4; 7 nucleotides agree with TRBD1. The CDR3 runs 14 residues. V lost 4 bases, J lost 5 bases, and 5 bases stayed unmatched. Per germline, CDR1 SGHRS and CDR2 YFSETQ. The chain's CDR3 is CASSPDRPNEKLFF. DNA for the CDR3: TGCGCCAGCAGCCCGGACAGGCCAAATGAAAAACTGTTTTTT.

The genes are TRBV5-6 and TRBJ2-6, with a possible D match to TRBD1 (5 bases). Germline CDR1 SGHDT, CDR2 YYEEEE. This CDR3 contains 14 residues. Trimming cost V 2 bases and J 4 bases, with 7 bases left between them. The CDR3: CASSFGAGANVLTF. The CDR3 DNA sequence: TGTGCCAGCAGCTTTGGGGCCGGGGCCAACGTCCTGACTTTC.

The table lists this clone with a few counts. J is TRBJ2-5 and V is TRBV14; a possible D gene is TRBD2 (6 bases). Germline lookup yields CDR1 SGHDN and CDR2 FVKESK. The CDR3 runs to 14 residues. V was clipped by 5 bases and J by 7 bases, with 17 bases between them. DNA for the CDR3: TGTGCCAGCAGCTGGGACCTAGCGATGGGGACCCAGTACTTC. This codes for CASSWDLAMGTQYF.

This clone was observed a few times. The V gene is TRBV13, the J gene TRBJ2-3; 10 bases are a match to TRBD2. Germline trimming cut 5 bases from V and 4 bases from J; bases unmatched to any gene: 12. The germline V gene encodes CDR1 PRHDT and CDR2 FYEKMQ (reference sequence). The CDR3 is 17 amino acids. The CDR3 coding sequence is TGTGCCAGCAGCGTACGGGTAGCGGGGGGCCTCCCAGATACGCAGTATTTT. Protein sequence: CASSVRVAGGLPDTQYF.

In nucleotides, the CDR3 is TGTGCCAGTAGAACCGGGACAGTCTATGGCTACACCTTC. Protein product: CASRTGTVYGYTF. The rearrangement joins TRBV19 to TRBJ1-2, with TRBD1 matching 7 bases. Germline CDR1 LNHDA, CDR2 SQIVND (reference sequence). The junction had 5 bases not matched to a gene; V was cut back by 6 bases and J by 4 bases. The CDR3 loop spans 13 amino acids.

This clone was found once. The junction departs from the called germline gene at one end, perhaps through a read error. The chain carries TRBV5-1 and TRBJ1-3; TRBD1 matches 9 bases. Germline V gene data show CDR1 as SGHRS and CDR2 as YFSETQ. This CDR3 region has 15 residues. CDR3 in amino acids: CASSLATGGADTIYF. The CDR3, as DNA: TGCGCCAGCAGTTTGGCTACAGGGGGCGCAGACACCATATATTTT.